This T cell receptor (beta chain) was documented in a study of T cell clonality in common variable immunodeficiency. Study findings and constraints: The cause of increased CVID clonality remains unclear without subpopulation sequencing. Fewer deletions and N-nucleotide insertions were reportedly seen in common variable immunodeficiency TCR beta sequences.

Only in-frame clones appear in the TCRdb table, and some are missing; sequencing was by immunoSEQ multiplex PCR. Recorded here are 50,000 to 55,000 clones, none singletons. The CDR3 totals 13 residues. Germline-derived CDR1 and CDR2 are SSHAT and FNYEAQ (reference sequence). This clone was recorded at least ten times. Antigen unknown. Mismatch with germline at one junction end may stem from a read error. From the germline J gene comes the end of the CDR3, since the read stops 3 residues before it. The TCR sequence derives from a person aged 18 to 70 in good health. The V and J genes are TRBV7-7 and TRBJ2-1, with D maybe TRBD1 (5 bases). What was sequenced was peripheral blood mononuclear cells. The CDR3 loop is CASSFDSSSEQFF. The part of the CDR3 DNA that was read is TGTGCTAGCAGCTTCGACAGTAGCAGTGAG.